The next 26 T cell receptor beta chains were all read from a single sample in a study of blood T cell repertoires in COVID-19. Data came from immunoSEQ multiplex PCR; TCRdb stores just in-frame clones and leaves some out. The table includes roughly 15,000 clones, 65% to 85% detected once. Specimen: peripheral blood. The receptors come from a human donor in a cohort sampled during active COVID-19.

The rearrangement uses TRBV2 and TRBJ2-5, with TRBD2 as a possible D gene (5 bases). V gave up 11 bases and J gave up 4 bases, with 20 bases separating them. Germline V gene sequence: CDR1 SNHLY, CDR2 FYNNEI. The CDR3 is 14 amino acids. As DNA, the CDR3 is TGTGCCTCCCCGGAGGTACCCCCTTCAGAGACCCAGTACTTC. This sequence encodes CASPEVPPSETQYF.

This clone came up once. CDR3: CASSDSSPGGTDTQYF. Written as DNA, the CDR3 is TGTGCCAGCAGTGACTCGAGCCCGGGAGGCACAGATACGCAGTATTTT. The V and J genes are TRBV6-4 and TRBJ2-3; tentative D call: TRBD2 (6 bases). V dropped 0 bases and J dropped 1 base, with 11 bases sitting between them. The CDR3 has 16 residues. The V gene's germline CDR1 is MRHNA and CDR2 SNTAGT.

The gene calls are TRBV3-1 (or the pseudogene TRBV3-2) and TRBJ2-7; 11 bases agree with TRBD2. With 4 bases clipped from V and 6 bases from J, the junction kept 5 bases outside the gene matches. The CDR3 is 14 amino acids. The germline CDR1 and CDR2 sequences are LGHDT and YNNKEL (reference sequence). This CDR3 is CASSPTSGNREQYF. The CDR3 bases are TGTGCCAGCAGCCCGACTAGCGGGAATCGCGAGCAGTACTTC.

This chain uses TRBV24-1 with TRBJ2-3; TRBD1 matches 7 bases. This CDR3 has 15 amino acids. Germline assignment: CDR1 KGHDR and CDR2 SFDVKD. With V trimmed by 6 bases and J by 6 bases, 11 bases remained unmatched. CDR3 protein: CATSFNRGREDTQYF. CDR3 nucleotides: TGTGCCACCAGTTTTAACAGGGGCCGCGAGGATACGCAGTATTTT.

This clone was seen a single time. CDR3 nucleotides: TGTGCCAGCAGCCTAGTGGACACCGGGGAGCTGTTTTTT. Protein product: CASSLVDTGELFF. This sequence joins TRBV6-2 or TRBV6-3 and TRBJ2-2; no clear D. Germline CDR1 and CDR2: MNHEY and SVGEGT. Trimming removed 6 bases from V and 3 bases from J, with 8 bases in between. This CDR3 has 13 residues.

This clone rates as large. V gene TRBV28 combines with J gene TRBJ2-7; TRBD2 matches at 9 bases. Germline CDR1 is MDHEN and CDR2 is SYDVKM. This CDR3 comprises 13 residues. V shed 10 bases and J 2 bases; nucleotides not matched to a gene: 6. In DNA form, the CDR3 reads TGTGCCACGGGTCCTAGCGGGACCTACGAGCAGTACTTC. Amino acids: CATGPSGTYEQYF.

The chain recombines TRBV24-1 with TRBJ1-5, with a weak D call TRBD1 (6 bases). The CDR3 is made up of 14 amino acids. V was shortened by 4 bases and J by 7 bases, with 13 bases between the two germline ends. CDR1 and CDR2 (germline): KGHDR, SFDVKD. CDR3 sequence (DNA): TGTGCCACCAGTGACCGGGACATAACCCAGCCCCAGCATTTT. Translation: CATSDRDITQPQHF.

The chain recombines TRBV6-4 with TRBJ2-1, with D possibly being TRBD1 (6 bases). CDR1 MRHNA and CDR2 SNTAGT come from the germline V gene. V was cut by 0 bases and J by 6 bases, with 15 bases left in between. This CDR3 is 16 amino acids long. The CDR3 loop reads CASSDSSSGVSNEQFF. The CDR3 DNA reads as TGTGCCAGCAGTGACTCGTCGTCAGGGGTAAGCAATGAGCAGTTCTTC.

J is TRBJ2-3 and V is TRBV9; D is unclear. The CDR3 is 12 amino acids. The V gene lost 3 bases and the J gene lost 6 bases, with 8 bases spanning the gap. Per the germline V gene, CDR1 is SGDLS and CDR2 is YYNGEE. The CDR3 sequence is CASSDPEDTQYF. CDR3 in DNA: TGTGCCAGCAGCGACCCGGAGGATACGCAGTATTTT.

The V and J genes are TRBV29-1 and TRBJ2-7; a possible D gene is TRBD2 (5 bases). Germline CDR1 SQVTM, CDR2 ANQGSEA. CDR3 length equals 14 residues. V shed 3 bases and J shed 1 base, with 13 bases lying between them. The CDR3 region is CSVEGRLNSYEQYF. For the CDR3, the DNA is TGCAGCGTTGAGGGGAGATTAAATTCCTACGAGCAGTACTTC.

The chain recombines TRBV7-2 with TRBJ2-7, with D perhaps TRBD1 (7 bases). The CDR3 extends over 14 amino acids. From germline, CDR1 is SGHTA and CDR2 FQGNSA. Between the trimmed V and J ends, which lost 6 bases and 1 base, there was a span of 13 bases. The CDR3 reads CASRARDSSYEQYF. CDR3 sequence (DNA): TGTGCCAGCAGGGCGCGGGACAGTTCCTACGAGCAGTACTTC.

The V call is TRBV28, the J call TRBJ2-2; 8 bases fit TRBD1. This CDR3 contains 14 residues. V trimming: 6 bases; J trimming: 6 bases; junction bases outside the gene matches: 6. Germline V gene sequence: CDR1 MDHEN, CDR2 SYDVKM. For the CDR3, the DNA is TGTGCCAGCAGGGACCCACAGGGGGCCGGGGAGCTGTTTTTT. Amino acids: CASRDPQGAGELFF.

This clone was found once. The rearrangement links TRBV4-1 to TRBJ2-5; 10 nucleotides agree with TRBD2. The CDR3 runs to 15 residues. The V and J ends lost 4 bases and 5 bases, in that order; junction bases with no gene match: 7. Germline V CDR1 and CDR2: MGHRA, YSYEKL. The CDR3 sequence: CASSRERAGGETQYF. The CDR3 DNA is TGCGCCAGCAGCCGCGAAAGAGCGGGGGGGGAGACCCAGTACTTC.

This chain joins TRBV28 and TRBJ2-1; D is possibly TRBD2 (6 bases). Germline assignment: CDR1 MDHEN and CDR2 SYDVKM. The CDR3 is 14 residues long. V was shortened by 6 bases and J by 2 bases, with 11 bases between the two germline ends. This chain's CDR3 is CASRDIAAYNEQFF. CDR3 DNA: TGTGCCAGCAGGGACATAGCGGCCTACAATGAGCAGTTCTTC.

This clone came up once. The chain uses TRBV29-1 and TRBJ2-3; a weak D match, TRBD2 (6 bases). The V gene's germline CDR1 is SQVTM and CDR2 ANQGSEA. The CDR3 contains 18 residues. V was clipped by 5 bases and J by 1 base, with 25 bases between them. The CDR3 region is CSVYLVGGTAGGTDTQYF. The CDR3, as DNA: TGCAGCGTTTACCTAGTTGGGGGGACTGCCGGGGGCACAGATACGCAGTATTTT.

A note on this clone: This may stem from a read error, because a much larger clone lies one nucleotide away. The chain employs TRBV28 and TRBJ2-2, with unresolved D. Germline CDR1 reads MDHEN; CDR2 reads SYDVKM. The CDR3 totals 12 residues. Trimming left V 3 bases short and J 4 bases short, with 3 bases between. The CDR3 bases are TGTGCCAGCAGTTTCGGCACCGGGGAGCTGTTTTTT. It encodes CASSFGTGELFF.

The CDR3 is CASSVNRDYGYTF. Written as DNA, the CDR3 is TGTGCCAGCAGCGTAAACAGGGACTATGGCTACACCTTC. The chain is built from TRBV9 and TRBJ1-2; D is possibly TRBD1 (6 bases). The V and J ends lost 1 base and 3 bases respectively, with 7 bases between them. Per germline, CDR1 SGDLS and CDR2 YYNGEE. CDR3 length: 13 residues.

This chain links TRBV7-2 with TRBJ2-7; 8 bases match TRBD2. The V gene end was trimmed by 1 base and the J gene end by 4 bases; junction bases not matched to a gene: 9. The CDR3 runs 16 residues. Germline V gene data show CDR1 as SGHTA and CDR2 as FQGNSA. CDR3 loop: CASSLGSAGGYYEQYF. The CDR3 DNA follows: TGTGCCAGCAGCTTAGGATCTGCGGGAGGATATTACGAGCAGTACTTC.

This rearrangement joins TRBV20-1 to TRBJ1-1; possible D gene TRBD1, 5 bases. The V end lost 6 bases, the J end lost 11 bases, and 16 bases lay between the germline ends. Germline V lookup: CDR1 DFQATT, CDR2 SNEGSKA (reference sequence). The length of the CDR3 is 11 residues. CDR3 amino acids: CSAGRGVGAFF. In nucleotides, the CDR3 is TGCAGTGCGGGACGGGGGGTGGGTGCTTTCTTT.

This chain links TRBV9 with TRBJ2-1, with TRBD2 identical over 7 bases. Germline-derived CDR1 and CDR2 are SGDLS and YYNGEE. The CDR3 consists of 12 residues. J was trimmed by 6 bases and V by 4 bases; bases with no gene match: 1. CDR3 DNA sequence: TGTGCCAGCAGCAGCGGGACCAATGAGCAGTTCTTC. Its protein product is CASSSGTNEQFF.

This rearrangement joins TRBV7-3 to TRBJ1-1, with D maybe TRBD1 (5 bases). Germline loops: CDR1 SGHTA, CDR2 FQGTGA. V lost 0 bases, J lost 4 bases, and 12 bases lay in between. The CDR3 runs 15 residues. In nucleotides, the CDR3 is TGTGCCAGCAGCTTAACTGGGACCGGGGGCACTGAAGCTTTCTTT. It specifies CASSLTGTGGTEAFF.

Note on this clone: The junction departs from the called germline gene at one end, perhaps through a read error. Other DNA variants within this sample encode the same CDR3. The V and J genes are TRBV6-1 and TRBJ1-5; 9 positions agree with TRBD1. The length of the CDR3 is 16 residues. CDR1 is MNHNS and CDR2 is SASEGT in the germline V gene. CDR3 in amino acids: CASSVTGGQGNQPQHF. CDR3 bases: TGTGCCAGCAGTGTTACAGGGGGCCAAGGCAATCAGCCTCAGCATTTT.

This clone has ten or more counts. The chain joins TRBV28 to TRBJ2-7; 8 bases are shared with TRBD2. The length of the CDR3 is 15 residues. CDR1 and CDR2 from the germline V gene are MDHEN and SYDVKM. Trimming cost V 4 bases and J 3 bases; bases outside gene matches: 8. The CDR3 loop reads CASSSRTSRYYEQYF. DNA of the CDR3: TGTGCCAGCAGTTCCCGGACTAGCCGGTACTACGAGCAGTACTTC.

This clone was observed once. The V gene is TRBV18, the J gene TRBJ2-7; perhaps TRBD1 as D (5 bases). The V gene lost 3 bases and the J gene lost 6 bases, with 9 bases spanning the gap. Per the germline V gene, CDR1 is KGHSH and CDR2 is LQKENI. This CDR3 comprises 12 residues. The CDR3 sequence is CASSPGPGEQYF. The CDR3, as DNA: TGTGCCAGCTCACCGGGGCCGGGCGAGCAGTACTTC.

This clone occurred a few times. This sample includes further DNA sequences coding for the same CDR3. The J gene is TRBJ2-3, the V gene TRBV19; D remains ambiguous. This CDR3 is built from 13 residues. Germline CDR1 reads LNHDA; CDR2 reads SQIVND (reference sequence). V was trimmed by 5 bases and J by 5 bases, leaving 11 bases between them. For the CDR3, the DNA is TGTGCCAGTAGTGGTGATAGTGGAGATACGCAGTATTTT. Translating it yields CASSGDSGDTQYF.

This chain uses TRBV5-1 with TRBJ1-1, with a tentative D call TRBD1 (5 bases). Per germline, CDR1 SGHRS and CDR2 YFSETQ. The V end was cut by 1 base, the J end by 3 bases, with 10 bases between. The CDR3 covers 14 residues. CDR3 loop: CASSLWGQDTEAFF. CDR3 nucleotides: TGCGCCAGCAGCTTGTGGGGCCAGGACACTGAAGCTTTCTTT.